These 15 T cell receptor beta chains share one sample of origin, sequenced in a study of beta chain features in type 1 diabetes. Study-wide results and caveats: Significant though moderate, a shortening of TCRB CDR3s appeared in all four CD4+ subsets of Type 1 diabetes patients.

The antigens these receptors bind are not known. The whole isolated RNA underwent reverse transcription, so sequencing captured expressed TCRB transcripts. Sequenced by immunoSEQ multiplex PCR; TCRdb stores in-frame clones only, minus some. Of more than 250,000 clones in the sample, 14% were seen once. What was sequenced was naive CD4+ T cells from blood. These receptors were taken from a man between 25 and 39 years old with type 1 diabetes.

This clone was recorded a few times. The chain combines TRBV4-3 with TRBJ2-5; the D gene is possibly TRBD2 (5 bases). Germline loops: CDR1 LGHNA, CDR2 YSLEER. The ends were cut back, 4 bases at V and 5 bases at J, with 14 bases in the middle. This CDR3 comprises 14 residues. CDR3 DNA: TGCGCCAGCAGCCCCGGGGTAGACGGGGAGACCCAGTACTTC. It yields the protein CASSPGVDGETQYF.

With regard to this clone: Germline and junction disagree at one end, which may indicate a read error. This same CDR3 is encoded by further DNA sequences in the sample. CDR3 bases: TGTGCCAGCTCCCCACAGGGGGGGTCCTACGAGCAGTACTTC. Its protein product is CASSPQGGSYEQYF. This sequence joins TRBV18 and TRBJ2-7; a weak D match, TRBD1 (8 bases). This CDR3 has 14 residues. CDR1 is KGHSH, CDR2 LQKENI, per germline.

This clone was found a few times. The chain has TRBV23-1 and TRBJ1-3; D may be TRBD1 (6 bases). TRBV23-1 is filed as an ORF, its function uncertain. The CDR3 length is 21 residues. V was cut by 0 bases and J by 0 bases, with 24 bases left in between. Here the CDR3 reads CASSQSDGQRGNLCSGNTIYF. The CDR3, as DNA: TGCGCCAGCAGTCAATCGGACGGACAGAGGGGAAATCTTTGCTCTGGAAACACCATATATTTT.

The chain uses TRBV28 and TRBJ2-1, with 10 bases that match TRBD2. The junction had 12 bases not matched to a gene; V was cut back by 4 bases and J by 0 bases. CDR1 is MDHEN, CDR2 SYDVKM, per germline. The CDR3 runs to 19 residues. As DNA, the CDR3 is TGTGCCAGCAGTTCACCCTCAGCGGGAGGGTCGAGCTCCTACAATGAGCAGTTCTTC. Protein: CASSSPSAGGSSSYNEQFF.

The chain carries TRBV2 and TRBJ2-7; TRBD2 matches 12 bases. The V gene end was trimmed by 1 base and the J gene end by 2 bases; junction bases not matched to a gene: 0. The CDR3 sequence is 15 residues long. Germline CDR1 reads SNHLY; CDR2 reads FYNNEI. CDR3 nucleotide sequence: TGTGCCAGCAGTGAAGGACTAGCGGGAGCCTACGAGCAGTACTTC. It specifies CASSEGLAGAYEQYF. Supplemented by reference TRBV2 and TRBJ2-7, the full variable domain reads EPEVTQTPSHQVTQMGQEVILRCVPISNHLYFYWYRQILGQKVEFLVSFYNNEISEKSEIFDDQFSVERPDGSNFTLKIRSTKLEDSAMYFCASSEGLAGAYEQYFGPGTRLTVT.

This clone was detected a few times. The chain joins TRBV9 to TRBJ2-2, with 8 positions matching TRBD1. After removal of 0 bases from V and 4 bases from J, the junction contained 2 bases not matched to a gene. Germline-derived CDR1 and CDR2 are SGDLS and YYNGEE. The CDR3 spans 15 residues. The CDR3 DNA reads TGTGCCAGCAGCGTAGGGACAGGGTTCACCGGGGAGCTGTTTTTT. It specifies CASSVGTGFTGELFF.

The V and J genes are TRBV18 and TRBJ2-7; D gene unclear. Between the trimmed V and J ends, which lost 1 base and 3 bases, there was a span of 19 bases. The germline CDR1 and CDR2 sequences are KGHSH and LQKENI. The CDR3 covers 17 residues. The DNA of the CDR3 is TGTGCCAGCTCACCACTCTCCGTGGCGGCCCGAGTCTACGAGCAGTACTTC. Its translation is CASSPLSVAARVYEQYF.

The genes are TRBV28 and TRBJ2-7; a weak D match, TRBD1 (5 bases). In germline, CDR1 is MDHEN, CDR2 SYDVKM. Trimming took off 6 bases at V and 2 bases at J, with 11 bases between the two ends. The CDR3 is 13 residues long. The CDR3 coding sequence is TGTGCCAGCAGGATAGGGGTTGCCTACGAGCAGTACTTC. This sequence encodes CASRIGVAYEQYF.

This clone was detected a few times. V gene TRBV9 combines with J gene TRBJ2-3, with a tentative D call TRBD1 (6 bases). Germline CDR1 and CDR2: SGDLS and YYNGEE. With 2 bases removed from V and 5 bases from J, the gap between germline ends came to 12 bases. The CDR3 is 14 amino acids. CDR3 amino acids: CASSVTGSLDTQYF. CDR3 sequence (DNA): TGTGCCAGCAGCGTGACAGGTTCTTTAGATACGCAGTATTTT.

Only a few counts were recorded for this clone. CDR3 sequence reads: CAWSSPGTQYF. Written as DNA, the CDR3 is TGTGCCTGGAGCTCCCCCGGGACCCAGTACTTC. V and J are TRBV30 and TRBJ2-5; no clear D gene. The CDR3 covers 11 residues. The germline V gene encodes CDR1 GTSNPN and CDR2 SVGIG (reference sequence). V lost 3 bases, J lost 7 bases, and 9 bases lay in between.

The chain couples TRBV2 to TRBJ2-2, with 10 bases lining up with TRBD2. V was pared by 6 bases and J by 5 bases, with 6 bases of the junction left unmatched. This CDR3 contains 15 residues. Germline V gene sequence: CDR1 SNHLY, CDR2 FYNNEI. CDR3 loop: CASRPGLARTGELFF. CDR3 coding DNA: TGTGCCAGCAGGCCGGGACTAGCGAGGACCGGGGAGCTGTTTTTT.

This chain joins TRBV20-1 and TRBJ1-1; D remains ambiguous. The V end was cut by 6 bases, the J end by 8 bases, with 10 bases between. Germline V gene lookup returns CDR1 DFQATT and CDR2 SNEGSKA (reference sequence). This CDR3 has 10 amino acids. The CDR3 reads CSAYREEAFF. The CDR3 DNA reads TGCAGTGCCTACCGGGAAGAAGCTTTCTTT.

The CDR3 protein is CSVLSGGYEQFF. The CDR3 region has the DNA TGCAGCGTTCTTTCAGGGGGCTATGAGCAGTTCTTC. The chain carries TRBV29-1 and TRBJ2-1, with 8 bases that match TRBD1. This CDR3 is 12 amino acids long. V gave up 5 bases and J gave up 8 bases; unmatched junction bases: 5. Germline CDR1 is SQVTM and CDR2 is ANQGSEA.

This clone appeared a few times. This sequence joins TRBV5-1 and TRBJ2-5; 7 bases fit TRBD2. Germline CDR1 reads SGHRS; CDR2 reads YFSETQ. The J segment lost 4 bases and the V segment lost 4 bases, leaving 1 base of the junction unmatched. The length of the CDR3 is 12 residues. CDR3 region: CASSPGGETQYF. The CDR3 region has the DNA TGCGCCAGCAGCCCGGGAGGAGAGACCCAGTACTTC.

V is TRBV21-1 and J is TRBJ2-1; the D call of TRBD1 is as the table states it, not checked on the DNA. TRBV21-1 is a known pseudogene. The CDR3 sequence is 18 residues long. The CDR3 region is CASSKEGVEGAGYNEQFF. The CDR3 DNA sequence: TGTGCCAGCAGCAAAGAGGGGGTCGAGGGGGCAGGCTACAATGAGCAGTTCTTC.